The next 8 T cell receptor beta chains were all read from a single sample in a study of blood T cell repertoires in COVID-19. This table comes from immunoSEQ multiplex PCR, and its TCRdb copy is limited to in-frame clones, with some not included. The table records about half a million clones, roughly nine tenths of them present only once. Sequencing was performed on peripheral blood. All receptors come from a man aged 18 to 30 with COVID-19, enrolled during active disease.

The chain has TRBV10-3 and TRBJ2-7; TRBD2 agrees at 14 bases. Trimming removed 7 bases from V and 2 bases from J; junction bases left unmatched: 7. The germline V gene has CDR1 ENHRY and CDR2 SYGVKD. The CDR3 contains 16 residues. Written as DNA, the CDR3 is TGTGCCATCAAAAGCGAGGGACTAGCGGGGGCCTACGAGCAGTACTTC. It codes for CAIKSEGLAGAYEQYF.

The rearrangement links TRBV19 to TRBJ2-1, with 7 bases identical to TRBD2. The V and J ends lost 4 bases and 12 bases, in that order; junction bases with no gene match: 6. Looked up from germline, CDR1 is LNHDA and CDR2 is SQIVND (reference sequence). The CDR3 runs to 12 residues. The CDR3 is CASSREGPGQFF. CDR3 coding DNA: TGTGCCAGTAGTAGGGAGGGGCCGGGGCAGTTCTTC.

The chain's CDR3 is CASSVSGTGGFSEAFF. Here the CDR3 DNA reads TGTGCCAGCAGTGTGTCCGGGACAGGGGGTTTTTCTGAAGCTTTCTTT. The chain uses TRBV27 and TRBJ1-1, with TRBD1 matching over 11 bases. Germline assignment: CDR1 MNHEY and CDR2 SMNVEV (reference sequence). The CDR3 sequence is 16 residues long. The V gene end was trimmed by 5 bases and the J gene end by 6 bases; junction bases not matched to a gene: 11.

The chain has TRBV18 and TRBJ2-3; maybe TRBD1 (5 bases). V was shortened by 0 bases and J by 4 bases, with 14 bases between the two germline ends. This CDR3 comprises 16 residues. CDR1 and CDR2 from the germline V gene are KGHSH and LQKENI. In nucleotides, the CDR3 is TGTGCCAGCTCACCACCAAGCAGGGCTGGCGCAGATACGCAGTATTTT. Translation gives CASSPPSRAGADTQYF.

The chain carries TRBV27 and TRBJ2-7; D perhaps matches TRBD1 (6 bases). The germline V gene has CDR1 MNHEY and CDR2 SMNVEV (reference sequence). V shed 6 bases and J shed 1 base, with 10 bases lying between them. This CDR3 has 13 amino acids. CDR3: CASRATGSYEQYF. CDR3 in DNA: TGTGCCAGCAGAGCAACAGGGTCCTACGAGCAGTACTTC.

V is TRBV3-1 (or the pseudogene TRBV3-2) and J is TRBJ2-5, with 8 bases lining up with TRBD2. The CDR3 is 16 amino acids. Germline CDR1 reads LGHDT; CDR2 reads YNNKEL (reference sequence). V lost 3 bases, J lost 5 bases, and 11 bases stayed unmatched. CDR3 in amino acids: CASSQGSGSRGETQYF. In DNA, the CDR3 is TGTGCCAGCAGCCAGGGAAGCGGGAGCCGGGGGGAGACCCAGTACTTC.

The chain links TRBV21-1 to TRBJ1-3; TRBD1, the table's D call, lacks a check against the DNA. TRBV21-1 is annotated as a pseudogene. The CDR3 totals 16 residues. Here the CDR3 reads CASSSINGTGRNTIYF. The CDR3 DNA reads as TGTGCCAGCAGCAGCATTAACGGGACAGGGCGAAACACCATATATTTT.

This chain links TRBV19 with TRBJ2-1; TRBD2 agrees at 12 bases. The CDR3 sequence is 16 residues long. Germline CDR1 reads LNHDA; CDR2 reads SQIVND (reference sequence). V lost 5 bases, J lost 7 bases, and 9 bases stayed unmatched. The CDR3: CASSSRTSGNKNEQFF. The CDR3 DNA is TGTGCCAGTAGTTCAAGGACTAGCGGGAATAAGAATGAGCAGTTCTTC. Full variable domain (remainder filled in from reference TRBV19 and TRBJ2-1): DGGITQSPKYLFRKEGQNVTLSCEQNLNHDAMYWYRQDPGQGLRLIYYSQIVNDFQKGDIAEGYSVSREKKESFPLTVTSAQKNPTAFYLCASSSRTSGNKNEQFFGPGTRLTVL.